This T cell receptor beta chain comes out of a study of neurological immune-mediated disorders. Study outcomes and limitations: Subjects shared no identical expanded-clone CDR3 amino acid sequences, suggesting private TCR-beta repertoires in all groups.

TCRdb re-called the 5' RACE reads through MiXCR, storing one row per CDR3 protein. The table records roughly 19,000 distinct CDR3 sequences, about 7.5% of them present only once. The CDR3 is 15 residues long. CDR1 is MNHEY, CDR2 SVGAGI, per germline. Trimming pared 7 bases from V and 7 bases from J, leaving 19 bases between. Many counts were recorded for this clonotype. Its antigen is unknown. This clonotype was obtained from a woman aged 25 to 45 with HTLV-1-associated myelopathy (HAM/TSP). The chain combines TRBV6-5 with TRBJ2-2; perhaps TRBD1 as D (5 bases). Sequenced input: CD8+ T cells from blood. The CDR3 region has the DNA TGTGCCAGCACTTCTGGGGCAGAGTTGATCGGGGAGCTGTTTTTT. Protein product: CASTSGAELIGELFF.